Following are 30 T cell receptor beta chains from one sample sequenced in a study of T cell repertoires in cytomegalovirus infection. TCRdb re-derived calls from the reads in MiXCR, one entry per CDR3 protein. The data show approximately 500,000 distinct CDR3 sequences, more than 25% seen once. Sequenced material: PBMCs. The receptors stem from a human donor in good health (CMV status not recorded). Some clones in this sample may be carry-over from other donors' samples.

The gene calls are TRBV6-6 and TRBJ2-7; 8 bases are a match to TRBD1. CDR1 MNHNY and CDR2 SVGAGI come from the germline V gene (reference sequence). The CDR3 is 15 amino acids. After removal of 5 bases from V and 2 bases from J, the junction contained 8 bases not matched to a gene. The DNA of the CDR3 is TGTGCCAGCAGTCCCTTGAGACAGGGGACCTACGAGCAGTACGTC. Its translation is CASSPLRQGTYEQYV.

Written as DNA, the CDR3 is TGTGCCAGCAGCCCCGCTCGGGACACTAAAGAGACCCAGTACTTC. It translates to CASSPARDTKETQYF. The J gene is TRBJ2-5, the V gene TRBV4-2, with D perhaps matching TRBD1 (6 bases). V was cut by 4 bases and J by 3 bases, with 15 bases left in between. This CDR3 has 15 residues. CDR1 and CDR2 (germline): LGHNA, YNFKEQ.

The rearrangement uses TRBV7-6 and TRBJ2-7, with TRBD1 matching 7 bases. V was pared by 7 bases and J by 6 bases, with 9 bases of the junction left unmatched. Germline V lookup: CDR1 SGHVS, CDR2 FNYEAQ. The CDR3 is made up of 13 amino acids. CDR3 region: CASNPQGVSEQYF. In nucleotides, the CDR3 is TGTGCCAGCAATCCCCAGGGGGTAAGCGAGCAGTACTTC.

This clonotype has ten or more counts. The genes are TRBV7-8 and TRBJ2-3; D is perhaps TRBD2 (5 bases). The CDR3 totals 13 residues. Per the germline V gene, CDR1 is SGHVS and CDR2 is FQNEAQ. V was clipped by 4 bases and J by 7 bases, with 12 bases between them. Written as DNA, the CDR3 is TGTGCCAGCAGCTCCTCACTCGGGAATACGCAGTATTTT. Its translation: CASSSSLGNTQYF.

This clonotype was recorded at least ten times. The gene calls are TRBV7-2 and TRBJ2-7; D not resolved. The germline gives CDR1 SGHTA, CDR2 FQGNSA. The V gene lost 4 bases and the J gene lost 1 base, with 5 bases spanning the gap. This CDR3 contains 12 residues. The DNA of the CDR3 is TGTGCCAGCAGCTGGGGATCCTACGAGCAGTACGTC. Translated: CASSWGSYEQYV.

The rearrangement links TRBV14 to TRBJ1-2, with 9 nucleotides matching TRBD1. This CDR3 comprises 15 residues. The trim removed 4 bases at V and 4 bases at J, leaving 7 bases unmatched. Germline CDR1 is SGHDN and CDR2 is FVKESK. The CDR3 DNA reads TGTGCCAGCAGCCGCATACAGGGGGCGGGCTATGGCTACACCTTC. It encodes CASSRIQGAGYGYTF.

In this sample, this clonotype turned up a few times. This chain links TRBV6-2 or TRBV6-3 with TRBJ2-3; 9 bases align to TRBD2. Losses at the gene ends were 6 bases for V and 3 bases for J; bases not matched to a gene: 4. From germline, CDR1 is MNHEY and CDR2 SVGEGT. The CDR3 covers 14 residues. CDR3 in DNA: TGTGCCAGCAGCGCTAGCGGGACTACAGATACGCAGTATTTT. As protein: CASSASGTTDTQYF.

This clonotype showed up just a few times. The chain is built from TRBV6-1 and TRBJ1-5, with 7 bases fitting TRBD1. CDR1 is MNHNS and CDR2 is SASEGT in the germline V gene. The CDR3 runs to 14 residues. The trim removed 5 bases at V and 7 bases at J, leaving 8 bases unmatched. CDR3 coding DNA: TGTGCCAGCAGTCTGAAAACAGGGGACCAGCCCCAGCATTTT. It specifies CASSLKTGDQPQHF.

This clonotype occurred a few times. J is TRBJ2-3 and V is TRBV2, with 11 positions matching TRBD1. With 6 bases clipped from V and 3 bases from J, the junction kept 5 bases outside the gene matches. This CDR3 is built from 15 residues. CDR1 is SNHLY and CDR2 is FYNNEI in the germline V gene. This CDR3 reads CASSGQGALTDTQYF. The CDR3 DNA reads TGTGCCAGCAGCGGACAGGGGGCATTAACAGATACGCAGTATTTT.

As concerns this clonotype: At one boundary the junction diverges from the germline segment, which might be a read error. CDR3 sequence (DNA): TGTGTCAGCAGTTCGCCCCAGAAGGACACTGAAGCTTTCTTT. Its translation is CVSSSPQKDTEAFF. The chain recombines TRBV12-3 or TRBV12-4 with TRBJ1-1, with D unresolved. This CDR3 comprises 14 residues.

This clonotype was counted a few times. V usage is TRBV19 and J usage is TRBJ2-7; D ambiguous. V lost 4 bases, J lost 2 bases, and 12 bases lay in between. The CDR3 totals 14 residues. Germline lookup yields CDR1 LNHDA and CDR2 SQIVND (reference sequence). CDR3 bases: TGTGCCAGTAGTAGTCAGCCCTCGGCCTACGAGCAGTACTTC. Translation: CASSSQPSAYEQYF.

There are a few counts of this clonotype. The chain carries TRBV10-3 and TRBJ2-7; tentatively, D is TRBD1 or TRBD2 (7 bases each). This CDR3 contains 15 residues. V lost 5 bases and J 1 base, leaving 15 bases between the germline ends. Germline V gives CDR1 ENHRY, CDR2 SYGVKD. The CDR3 region is CAISTTQGGSYEQYF. The CDR3 nucleotides read TGTGCCATCAGTACGACCCAGGGGGGGTCCTACGAGCAGTACTTC.

This clonotype was counted once. The chain couples TRBV15 to TRBJ1-2; tentative D call: TRBD1 (6 bases). Germline CDR1 LNHNV, CDR2 YYDKDF (reference sequence). The CDR3 is 16 residues long. V lost 0 bases and J lost 4, with 15 bases in between. CDR3 nucleotide sequence: TGTGCCACCAGCAGAGAGCCGCCGGGGGCAGGCTATGGCTACACCTTC. Protein: CATSREPPGAGYGYTF. Filled out from reference TRBV15 and TRBJ1-2, the complete variable domain reads DAMVIQNPRYQVTQFGKPVTLSCSQTLNHNVMYWYQQKSSQAPKLLFHYYDKDFNNEADTPDNFQSRRPNTSFCFLDIRSPGLGDTAMYLCATSREPPGAGYGYTFGSGTRLTVV.

The chain links TRBV5-1 to TRBJ1-2; D not certain. Germline CDR1 reads SGHRS; CDR2 reads YFSETQ. This CDR3 region has 13 residues. The V gene lost 0 bases and the J gene lost 8 bases, with 11 bases spanning the gap. In DNA form, the CDR3 reads TGCGCCAGCAGCTTGGAGAGAGTGGGAGGCTACACCTTC. It codes for CASSLERVGGYTF. The full variable domain, completed using reference TRBV5-1 and TRBJ1-2, is KAGVTQTPRYLIKTRGQQVTLSCSPISGHRSVSWYQQTPGQGLQFLFEYFSETQRNKGNFPGRFSGRQFSNSRSEMNVSTLELGDSALYLCASSLERVGGYTFGSGTRLTVV.

The rearrangement uses TRBV2 and TRBJ2-1; 13 positions agree with TRBD2. J lost 10 bases, V lost 7 bases, and 10 bases had no gene match. The CDR3 is 15 residues long. Germline loops: CDR1 SNHLY, CDR2 FYNNEI. The CDR3 nucleotides are TGTGCCAGCAAACCCGGGACTAGCGGGGTCGAAGAGCAGTTCTTC. Amino acid sequence: CASKPGTSGVEEQFF. The whole variable domain, remainder taken from reference TRBV2 and TRBJ2-1, is EPEVTQTPSHQVTQMGQEVILRCVPISNHLYFYWYRQILGQKVEFLVSFYNNEISEKSEIFDDQFSVERPDGSNFTLKIRSTKLEDSAMYFCASKPGTSGVEEQFFGPGTRLTVL.

The table lists this clonotype with many counts. This chain uses TRBV6-5 with TRBJ2-1; D gene ambiguous. Germline V gene sequence: CDR1 MNHEY, CDR2 SVGAGI. The CDR3 spans 16 residues. V was pared by 2 bases and J by 2 bases, with 13 bases between. In nucleotides, the CDR3 is TGTGCCAGCAGTTACAGCCGGATTCTAGCCTACAATGAGCAGTTCTTC. Protein sequence: CASSYSRILAYNEQFF.

This clonotype was detected only a few times. This chain links TRBV11-2 with TRBJ2-5; D possibly corresponds to TRBD2 (5 bases). The CDR3 runs 13 residues. Germline CDR1 and CDR2: SGHAT and FQNNGV. V was clipped by 5 bases and J by 0 bases, with 7 bases between them. The CDR3 here is CASSRGYQETQYF. CDR3 sequence (DNA): TGTGCCAGCAGCCGCGGGTACCAAGAGACCCAGTACTTC.

V gene TRBV28 combines with J gene TRBJ1-1; unclear D gene. V was shortened by 6 bases and J by 7 bases, with 9 bases between the two germline ends. This CDR3 comprises 11 residues. Germline V gene lookup returns CDR1 MDHEN and CDR2 SYDVKM. The chain's CDR3 is CASSRRFEAFF. The CDR3 DNA reads TGTGCCAGCAGCCGCCGGTTTGAAGCTTTCTTT.

V is TRBV4-2 and J is TRBJ1-6; 8 nucleotides agree with TRBD1. Germline V CDR1 and CDR2: LGHNA, YNFKEQ. The CDR3 sequence is 15 residues long. J was trimmed by 9 bases and V by 1 base; bases with no gene match: 5. The DNA of the CDR3 is TGTGCCAGCAGCCAAGGGACAGGGAACGGTTCACCCCTCCACTTT. Translating gives CASSQGTGNGSPLHF.

In its sample, this clonotype was seen a few times. CDR3 sequence (DNA): TGCGCCAGCAGTGTTAGTGGAGGGGGAGGGTCCTACAATGAGCAGTTCTTC. Its translation: CASSVSGGGGSYNEQFF. The V and J genes are TRBV10-2 and TRBJ2-1; TRBD2 might be the D (7 bases). Between the trimmed V and J ends, which lost 4 bases and 1 base, there was a span of 17 bases. Germline CDR1 reads WSHSY; CDR2 reads SAAADI. The CDR3 sequence is 17 residues long.

The V and J genes are TRBV4-3 and TRBJ2-1; 8 bases are a match to TRBD2. Germline values: CDR1 LGHNA, CDR2 YSLEER. V shed 0 bases, J shed 5 bases, and the junction held 6 bases outside the gene matches. CDR3 length: 16 amino acids. This CDR3 is CASSQEAARGDNEQFF. The CDR3 nucleotides read TGCGCCAGCAGCCAAGAGGCGGCGCGGGGGGACAATGAGCAGTTCTTC.

J is TRBJ2-5 and V is TRBV12-3 or TRBV12-4; TRBD2 aligns across 9 bases. This CDR3 comprises 15 residues. V gave up 2 bases and J gave up 1 base; unmatched junction bases: 2. The chain's CDR3 is CASSLWTSAQETQYF. CDR3 DNA: TGTGCCAGCAGTTTATGGACTAGCGCCCAAGAGACCCAGTACTTC.

This clonotype was counted many times. J is TRBJ2-1 and V is TRBV12-3 or TRBV12-4; 10 bases match TRBD2. The V and J ends lost 1 base and 8 bases, in that order; junction bases with no gene match: 5. The CDR3 spans 15 residues. DNA of the CDR3: TGTGCCAGCAGTTTAGTTAGCGGGAGGCTGTATGAGCAGTTCTTC. It is translated as CASSLVSGRLYEQFF.

This clonotype was counted a few times. Sequence at one end of the junction differs from germline and may be a read error. This chain links TRBV16 with TRBJ2-1; the D gene is possibly TRBD2 (5 bases). The CDR3 length is 14 residues. CDR1 and CDR2 from the germline V gene are KGHSY and FQNENV. This CDR3 reads CASNQSVEGGEQFF. The CDR3 DNA reads TGTGCCAGCAACCAAAGCGTAGAGGGCGGGGAGCAGTTCTTC.

This clonotype was recorded a few times. The chain carries TRBV6-2 or TRBV6-3 and TRBJ1-2, with a tentative D call TRBD1 (5 bases). The CDR3 is made up of 12 amino acids. Trimming stripped 2 bases from V and 8 bases from J, with 9 bases between. CDR1 MNHEY and CDR2 SVGEGT come from the germline V gene. In DNA, the CDR3 is TGTGCCAGCAGTTACGAACGGGGGGGCTACACCTTC. Amino acids: CASSYERGGYTF.

The chain recombines TRBV20-1 with TRBJ2-3; no definite D call. Germline V gene lookup returns CDR1 DFQATT and CDR2 SNEGSKA (reference sequence). V was shortened by 5 bases and J by 2 bases, with 5 bases between the two germline ends. The CDR3 spans 11 residues. The CDR3 loop is CSALNTDTQYF. The CDR3 coding sequence is TGCAGTGCTCTCAACACAGATACGCAGTATTTT.

This chain connects TRBV15 to TRBJ2-7; possible D gene TRBD2, 5 bases. Germline values: CDR1 LNHNV, CDR2 YYDKDF (reference sequence). The CDR3 contains 14 residues. Trimming removed 0 bases at V and 4 bases at J, with 10 bases between. The CDR3 DNA reads TGTGCCACCAGCAGAGATGTAGGAGGATACGAGCAGTACGTC. It specifies CATSRDVGGYEQYV.

This clonotype was counted a few times. The chain links TRBV20-1 to TRBJ2-3; D call uncertain. Trimming took 1 base from V and 0 from J, leaving 11 bases between them. The germline V gene encodes CDR1 DFQATT and CDR2 SNEGSKA (reference sequence). The CDR3 loop spans 15 amino acids. CDR3 DNA: TGCAGTGCTAGAGTCTACTATGGCAGCACAGATACGCAGTATTTT. It specifies CSARVYYGSTDTQYF.

The rearrangement uses TRBV12-3 or TRBV12-4 and TRBJ1-6; D unclear. The CDR3 contains 9 residues. Trimming shortened V by 8 bases and J by 13 bases, and 6 bases separated the two germline ends. CDR3 in amino acids: CASGRPLHF. The CDR3 nucleotides are TGTGCCAGCGGACGGCCCCTCCACTTT.

J is TRBJ1-1 and V is TRBV10-3; D gene uncertain. V was trimmed by 6 bases and J by 0 bases, leaving 11 bases between them. CDR1 is ENHRY and CDR2 is SYGVKD in the germline V gene. The length of the CDR3 is 14 residues. CDR3 bases: TGTGCCATCAGAGCAACAGATATGAACACTGAAGCTTTCTTT. Translated, it gives CAIRATDMNTEAFF.